Sequencing of this T cell receptor (beta chain) was carried out in a study of beta chain features in type 1 diabetes. Since all of the isolated RNA was reverse transcribed, expressed TCRB transcripts were what got sequenced. Naive, central memory and regulatory T cell samples yielded about 3.57 million reads on average. Sequenced by immunoSEQ multiplex PCR; TCRdb stores in-frame clones only, minus some. The data hold 200,000 to 250,000 clones, with around a quarter observed a single time. Findings and caveats of the study: Possibly, sequencing cDNA over-represented cells that had high TCR expression levels.

Of note for this clone: The target antigen is unknown.

There are 13 residues in the CDR3. From germline, CDR1 is SNHLY and CDR2 FYNNEI. Trimming left V 10 bases short and J 5 bases short, with 14 bases between. Purities in excess of 95% were seen in all sorted populations. This TCR was recovered from a man aged 25-45 years in good health. Sequenced sample: central memory CD4+ T cells from blood. The J gene is TRBJ2-2, the V gene TRBV2; D is tentatively TRBD1 or TRBD2 (5 bases each). In DNA, the CDR3 is TGTGCCACCAGAGGGGATTCGACCGGGGAGCTGTTTTTT. It is translated as CATRGDSTGELFF.